This T cell receptor beta chain was sequenced during a study of blood T cells in healthy people across ages. The V and J ends lost 3 bases and 4 bases respectively, with 7 bases between them. The length of the CDR3 is 14 residues. Per germline, CDR1 LGHDT and CDR2 YNNKEL (reference sequence). This clonotype occurred a few times. Then a second PCR, running about 6 to 12 cycles, was carried out with a sample-barcoded 5' primer and a J-beta primer mix. TCRdb analysed the 5' RACE reads with MiXCR anew, one entry per CDR3 protein. Of some 800,000 distinct CDR3 sequences in the sample, around a quarter were seen once. These data also featured in a second study, about T cells of mothers and their children.

This sequence originates from a boy between 10 and 17 years old in good health. This chain connects TRBV3-1 to TRBJ2-6; no clear D. The specimen was blood. CDR3 coding DNA: TGTGCCAGCAGCCAGGGATTCGGGGCCAACGTCCTGACTTTC. Amino acid sequence: CASSQGFGANVLTF.